The rows below give T cell receptor beta chains drawn from one sample of a study of cytomegalovirus exposure and HLA in healthy donors. Libraries were prepared by immunoSEQ multiplex PCR; TCRdb keeps only in-frame clonotypes and omits some of them. Of 80,000 to 95,000 clones listed, roughly 69% are singletons. The source material was PBMCs. The receptors stem from a woman in her thirties in good health and CMV-seronegative. Each CDR3 is given with its conserved first and last residue. D genes are given only for firm matches. Expanded clones get a size class; other rows say once, few or many, or leave the size out.

d_gene: NA
j_gene: TRBJ1-2
abundance: NA
v_gene: TRBV6-1
CDR3nt: TGTGCCAGCAGTGAAGGCCACACTACTAACTATGGCTACACCTTC
CDR3aa: CASSEGHTTNYGYTF

d_gene: TRBD1
j_gene: TRBJ1-1
abundance: NA
v_gene: TRBV6-5
CDR3nt: TGTGCCAGCAGACGGGACAGCAAGACTGAAGCTTTCTTT
CDR3aa: CASRRDSKTEAFF

d_gene: NA
j_gene: TRBJ2-7
abundance: NA
v_gene: TRBV29-1
CDR3nt: TGCAGCGTTGAAGCCGCGGGAAGGGGGCAATACGAGCAGTACTTC
CDR3aa: CSVEAAGRGQYEQYF

d_gene: NA
j_gene: TRBJ2-7
abundance: NA
v_gene: TRBV11-1
CDR3nt: TGTGCCAGCAGCTTAGCAGGGGCCGTCTCTTACGAGCAGTACTTC
CDR3aa: CASSLAGAVSYEQYF

d_gene: NA
j_gene: TRBJ2-7
abundance: NA
v_gene: TRBV5-6
CDR3nt: TGTGCCAGCAGTTCGTGGTCCCTACCTTACGAGCAGTACTTC
CDR3aa: CASSSWSLPYEQYF

d_gene: TRBD1
j_gene: TRBJ2-3
abundance: NA
v_gene: TRBV11-1
CDR3nt: TGTGCCAGCAGCTGGACAGGGGGCACAGATACGCAGTATTTT
CDR3aa: CASSWTGGTDTQYF

d_gene: TRBD2
j_gene: TRBJ2-3
abundance: NA
v_gene: TRBV29-1
CDR3nt: TGCAGCGTTTTGGGACTATTTACAGATACGCAGTATTTT
CDR3aa: CSVLGLFTDTQYF

d_gene: TRBD2
j_gene: TRBJ2-5
abundance: NA
v_gene: TRBV15
CDR3nt: TGTGCCACCAGCAGAGATCGCGGGGGGTCGTGGGAGACCCAGTACTTC
CDR3aa: CATSRDRGGSWETQYF

d_gene: NA
j_gene: TRBJ2-7
abundance: few
v_gene: TRBV2
CDR3nt: TGTGCCAGCAGAAGACAGAACGAGCAGTACTTC
CDR3aa: CASRRQNEQYF

d_gene: NA
j_gene: TRBJ1-1
abundance: few
v_gene: TRBV9
CDR3nt: TGTGCCAGCAGCGTGACGGGGAACACTGAAGCTTTCTTT
CDR3aa: CASSVTGNTEAFF

d_gene: TRBD1
j_gene: TRBJ2-7
abundance: NA
v_gene: TRBV6-1
CDR3nt: TGTGCCAGCCTTTTTCAGGGGGACGAGCAGTACTTC
CDR3aa: CASLFQGDEQYF